What follows are 27 T cell receptor beta chains derived from one specimen sequenced in a study of blood T cell repertoires in COVID-19. Using immunoSEQ multiplex PCR, the repertoire was profiled, and TCRdb retains in-frame clones only, with some absent. The sample carries 340,000 or so clones, about 86% recorded once. The material sequenced was peripheral blood. The receptors here all came from a man aged 25 to 45 with active or convalescent COVID-19.

V and J are TRBV10-3 and TRBJ2-3; TRBD2 agrees at 7 bases. Germline-derived CDR1 and CDR2 are ENHRY and SYGVKD. V trimming: 6 bases; J trimming: 4 bases; junction bases outside the gene matches: 7. The CDR3 is 14 residues long. The CDR3 region has the DNA TGTGCCATCAGCACCGGGGACTACCCAGATACGCAGTATTTT. Protein product: CAISTGDYPDTQYF.

The V gene is TRBV6-5, the J gene TRBJ1-5; D is perhaps TRBD1 (6 bases). V lost 6 bases and J lost 0, with 12 bases in between. The CDR3 totals 15 residues. The germline V gene has CDR1 MNHEY and CDR2 SVGAGI. CDR3 coding DNA: TGTGCCAGCAGGCCTACAGGGTTTAGCAATCAGCCCCAGCATTTT. Translating it yields CASRPTGFSNQPQHF.

The chain joins TRBV30 to TRBJ1-1; maybe TRBD1 (5 bases). V was clipped by 0 bases and J by 5 bases, with 13 bases between them. The germline V gene has CDR1 GTSNPN and CDR2 SVGIG (reference sequence). The CDR3 consists of 14 residues. DNA for the CDR3: TGTGCCTGGAGTGTACTTGGGGGGGGAACTGAAGCTTTCTTT. Protein product: CAWSVLGGGTEAFF.

The rearrangement uses TRBV11-2 and TRBJ2-1, with a tentative D call TRBD2 (5 bases). CDR1 and CDR2 from the germline V gene are SGHAT and FQNNGV. Trimming stripped 4 bases from V and 0 bases from J, with 16 bases between. This CDR3 region has 17 residues. CDR3 sequence reads: CASSSASGISSYNEQFF. Here the CDR3 DNA reads TGTGCCAGCAGCTCAGCCAGCGGTATAAGCTCCTACAATGAGCAGTTCTTC.

This rearrangement joins TRBV7-3 to TRBJ1-5, with D possibly TRBD1 on 6 matching bases. The CDR3 has 15 amino acids. Between the trimmed V and J ends, which lost 0 bases and 3 bases, there was a span of 9 bases. The germline CDR1 and CDR2 sequences are SGHTA and FQGTGA. In DNA form, the CDR3 reads TGTGCCAGCAGCTTAACCGGACAGCCCAATCAGCCCCAGCATTTT. This sequence encodes CASSLTGQPNQPQHF.

V gene TRBV5-1 combines with J gene TRBJ1-3; 8 bases agree with TRBD1. This CDR3 spans 17 amino acids. J was trimmed by 0 bases and V by 0 bases; bases with no gene match: 5. Germline CDR1 is SGHRS and CDR2 is YFSETQ. Here the CDR3 reads CASSLDGTGNSGNTIYF. CDR3 DNA: TGCGCCAGCAGCTTGGACGGGACAGGAAACTCTGGAAACACCATATATTTT.

This clone was seen repeatedly, ten times or more. J is TRBJ1-1 and V is TRBV29-1; D uncertain. Germline CDR1 and CDR2: SQVTM and ANQGSEA. CDR3 length: 12 amino acids. Trimming stripped 5 bases from V and 5 bases from J, with 12 bases between. As DNA, the CDR3 is TGCAGCGTTAAGGAGACCGGGACTGAAGCTTTCTTT. Protein sequence: CSVKETGTEAFF.

In its sample, this clone was seen a few times. This rearrangement joins TRBV19 to TRBJ2-7, with 11 bases matching TRBD2. Germline V lookup: CDR1 LNHDA, CDR2 SQIVND (reference sequence). The CDR3 consists of 16 residues. V trimming: 4 bases; J trimming: 7 bases; junction bases outside the gene matches: 12. The CDR3 DNA is TGTGCCAGTAGTACCTTGACTAGCGGGAAATTGTGGGAGCAGTACTTC. Translated, it gives CASSTLTSGKLWEQYF.

The J gene is TRBJ2-5, the V gene TRBV15, with a tentative D call TRBD2 (7 bases). The V and J ends lost 1 base and 5 bases respectively, with 14 bases between them. This CDR3 spans 15 amino acids. The germline V gene has CDR1 LNHNV and CDR2 YYDKDF (reference sequence). For the CDR3, the DNA is TGTGCCACCAGCAGAGCGGGGGGCAGCGGGGAGACCCAGTACTTC. It translates to CATSRAGGSGETQYF.

This clone was found once. The V call is TRBV6-5, the J call TRBJ2-1; no firm D call. V gave up 5 bases and J gave up 2 bases, with 7 bases separating them. The CDR3 spans 13 residues. Germline values: CDR1 MNHEY, CDR2 SVGAGI. The CDR3 here is CASSILTYNEQFF. The CDR3 DNA follows: TGTGCCAGCAGTATACTAACCTACAATGAGCAGTTCTTC.

At least ten counts were recorded for this clone. The chain carries TRBV19 and TRBJ2-2, with a possible D match to TRBD2 (6 bases). CDR3 length: 14 residues. Trimming pared 1 base from V and 6 bases from J, leaving 9 bases between. Germline-derived CDR1 and CDR2 are LNHDA and SQIVND (reference sequence). CDR3 residues: CASSIGRVSGELFF. Written as DNA, the CDR3 is TGTGCCAGTAGTATAGGGAGGGTGTCCGGGGAGCTGTTTTTT.

This clone was observed a handful of times. The rearrangement links TRBV7-2 to TRBJ2-2; the match to TRBD1 covers 8 bases. CDR1 and CDR2 from the germline V gene are SGHTA and FQGNSA. This CDR3 spans 14 amino acids. V shed 5 bases, J shed 5 bases, and the junction held 4 bases outside the gene matches. CDR3 nucleotides: TGTGCCAGCAGCCCGCGGACAGGGACCGGGGAGCTGTTTTTT. Protein sequence: CASSPRTGTGELFF.

The V gene is TRBV2, the J gene TRBJ1-3; the D gene is possibly TRBD1 (5 bases). CDR3 length: 12 amino acids. Trimming took off 9 bases at V and 0 bases at J, with 6 bases between the two ends. Looked up from germline, CDR1 is SNHLY and CDR2 is FYNNEI. As DNA, the CDR3 is TGTGCCAGACAGGACTCTGGAAACACCATATATTTT. Amino acids: CARQDSGNTIYF.

The chain couples TRBV24-1 to TRBJ1-5; TRBD1 might be the D (6 bases). Deletions cut 5 bases from V and 0 bases from J, with 22 bases between. Germline V gene sequence: CDR1 KGHDR, CDR2 SFDVKD. This CDR3 spans 19 amino acids. CDR3 amino acids: CATSVLQGVSVYSNQPQHF. CDR3 DNA sequence: TGTGCCACCAGTGTCCTACAGGGTGTTTCCGTCTATAGCAATCAGCCCCAGCATTTT.

The chain links TRBV6-2 or TRBV6-3 to TRBJ1-2; D unresolved. The CDR3 runs 12 residues. Trimming removed 5 bases from V and 3 bases from J, with 7 bases in between. Germline CDR1 reads MNHEY; CDR2 reads SVGEGT. The CDR3 bases are TGTGCCAGCAGTACTTACGACTATGGCTACACCTTC. This gives the protein CASSTYDYGYTF.

This chain connects TRBV29-1 to TRBJ1-3; no firm D call. V lost 7 bases, J lost 4 bases, and 11 bases lay in between. CDR3 length: 12 amino acids. CDR1 is SQVTM, CDR2 ANQGSEA, per germline. The CDR3 bases are TGCAGCGCACAAACGTTCGGAAACACCATATATTTT. This codes for CSAQTFGNTIYF.

CDR3 DNA: TGTGCCAGCAGCCTACGGCAGGGAAACTATGGCTACACCTTC. Its translation is CASSLRQGNYGYTF. The V call is TRBV14, the J call TRBJ1-2, with D perhaps TRBD1 (5 bases). V gave up 4 bases and J gave up 2 bases, with 11 bases separating them. CDR3 length equals 14 residues. The germline CDR1 and CDR2 sequences are SGHDN and FVKESK.

This clone showed up just a few times. The V call is TRBV7-2, the J call TRBJ1-2; TRBD1 matches 7 bases. CDR1 and CDR2 from the germline V gene are SGHTA and FQGNSA. The junction had 8 bases not matched to a gene; V was cut back by 4 bases and J by 3 bases. CDR3 size: 15 residues. CDR3 coding DNA: TGTGCCAGCAGCTACTTCCAGGGGGGAGACTATGGCTACACCTTC. Its protein is CASSYFQGGDYGYTF.

The rearrangement links TRBV7-9 to TRBJ1-1; D not resolved. This CDR3 spans 14 amino acids. Germline CDR1 SEHNR, CDR2 FQNEAQ (reference sequence). V lost 1 base and J 2 bases, leaving 8 bases between the germline ends. This CDR3 is CASSLVRFNTEAFF. CDR3 in DNA: TGTGCCAGCAGCTTAGTTCGGTTTAACACTGAAGCTTTCTTT.

The V and J genes are TRBV6-5 and TRBJ2-2, with unresolved D. Between the trimmed V and J ends, which lost 2 bases and 0 bases, there was a span of 10 bases. Germline-derived CDR1 and CDR2 are MNHEY and SVGAGI. This CDR3 comprises 16 residues. CDR3 nucleotides: TGTGCCAGCAGTTACACGCGACATTCGAACACCGGGGAGCTGTTTTTT. Translation: CASSYTRHSNTGELFF.

The rearrangement joins TRBV7-2 to TRBJ1-2, with D possibly matching TRBD1 (5 bases). V was cut by 2 bases and J by 6 bases, with 10 bases left in between. The CDR3 spans 13 residues. The germline gives CDR1 SGHTA, CDR2 FQGNSA. The CDR3: CASSLMGGDGYTF. The CDR3 coding sequence is TGTGCCAGCAGCTTAATGGGAGGGGATGGCTACACCTTC.

As DNA, the CDR3 is TGTGCCACCAGTGACGGACTGCTTTCTAACTATGGCTACACCTTC. It encodes CATSDGLLSNYGYTF. The J gene is TRBJ1-2, the V gene TRBV24-1; D gene unclear. The germline V gene has CDR1 KGHDR and CDR2 SFDVKD. There are 15 residues in the CDR3. The V and J ends lost 4 bases and 0 bases respectively, with 11 bases between them.

The chain recombines TRBV30 with TRBJ2-1; 10 bases match TRBD1. The germline V gene has CDR1 GTSNPN and CDR2 SVGIG (reference sequence). The V and J ends lost 8 bases and 5 bases, in that order; junction bases with no gene match: 9. The CDR3 spans 14 residues. CDR3 DNA: TGTGCCGGCACGACAGGGGGCCCCCACAATGAGCAGTTCTTC. Translation gives CAGTTGGPHNEQFF.

The chain combines TRBV5-1 with TRBJ1-2; a possible D gene is TRBD1 (6 bases). This CDR3 is 15 amino acids long. Trimming stripped 4 bases from V and 7 bases from J, with 20 bases between. Germline CDR1 is SGHRS and CDR2 is YFSETQ. The CDR3, as DNA: TGCGCCAGCAGCAGGGATCTGGACAGAGCCCCTGGCTACACCTTC. Its protein product is CASSRDLDRAPGYTF.

The chain recombines TRBV2 with TRBJ2-3, with D unresolved. V gave up 6 bases and J gave up 8 bases, with 18 bases separating them. In germline, CDR1 is SNHLY, CDR2 FYNNEI. The CDR3 has 14 amino acids. In DNA form, the CDR3 reads TGTGCCAGCAGAGAACAAGCCACCCGCGGTACGCAGTATTTT. Translating it yields CASREQATRGTQYF.

The rearrangement uses TRBV6-2 or TRBV6-3 and TRBJ2-7; possible D gene TRBD2, 5 bases. Trimming shortened V by 0 bases and J by 5 bases, and 11 bases separated the two germline ends. In germline, CDR1 is MNHEY, CDR2 SVGEGT. The CDR3 extends over 14 amino acids. The CDR3 protein is CASSYSRVIDEQYF. The CDR3 DNA sequence: TGTGCCAGCAGTTACTCGAGGGTAATCGACGAGCAGTACTTC.

The chain is built from TRBV6-2 or TRBV6-3 and TRBJ2-3; 10 bases fit TRBD2. Germline V gene sequence: CDR1 MNHEY, CDR2 SVGEGT. V lost 2 bases to trimming and J lost 0 bases; unmatched junction nucleotides: 8. This CDR3 region has 18 residues. The CDR3: CASSYVASGGVSTDTQYF. CDR3 nucleotides: TGTGCCAGCAGTTACGTGGCTAGCGGGGGAGTTAGCACAGATACGCAGTATTTT.